This T cell receptor (beta chain) was documented in a study of T cells in Graves' hyperthyroidism and ophthalmopathy. For the study at large: At initial diagnosis, before any treatment had begun, peripheral blood was obtained.

Study conclusions and caveats: Most clonotypes expanded in thyroid above 0.001 were likewise present in blood.

The CDR3 regions of TCR beta were amplified from RNA transcripts. HTBI primers were the set used in a first-round RT-PCR of the TCR CDR3. TCRdb reprocessed the multiplex PCR reads via MiXCR and lists one record per CDR3 protein. The sample lists approximately 600,000 distinct CDR3 sequences, about 14% occurring once. As concerns this clonotype: Its target is not known. This may come from a read error, since a much larger clone is one base off.

Trimming took 3 bases from V and 7 from J; bases not matched to a gene: 9. The germline V gene has CDR1 SGHTA and CDR2 FQGTGA. CDR3 size: 15 residues. This sequence was found in a woman aged 30 to 39 with Graves' hyperthyroidism that later progressed to Graves' ophthalmopathy. The chain is built from TRBV7-3 and TRBJ2-7; TRBD1 matches at 10 bases. Material: blood. The CDR3 coding sequence is TGTGCCAGCAGCTTGGGGACAGGGGCGAACAATGAGCAGTACTTC. This sequence encodes CASSLGTGANNEQYF.